Listed below are T cell receptor beta chains from one sample, sequenced in a study of long-term antiretroviral therapy in people with HIV. The assay was immunoSEQ multiplex PCR, and TCRdb's table has in-frame clones only and misses some. Of about 21,000 clones listed, 80% to 85% were seen once; the top ten hold around 3.1%. The source material was unsorted PBMCs, sampled 1.9 years after starting antiretroviral therapy. The receptors come from a woman aged 50 to 60 with HIV. Each CDR3 is given with its conserved first and last residue. The D gene is left open where the match is weak. Size values are once, few and many counts, or a class for expanded clones, and some rows have none.

NA,NA,TRBJ1-4,TRBV4-3,CASSHSQGPTNEKLFF,TGCGCCAGCAGCCACTCGCAGGGCCCAACTAATGAAAAACTGTTTTTT
NA,NA,TRBJ1-5,TRBV4-1,CASSQRPFRSNQPQHF,TGCGCCAGCAGCCAACGCCCGTTTCGGAGCAATCAGCCCCAGCATTTT
NA,NA,TRBJ1-1,TRBV5-1,CASSLDPGVGMEDTEAFF,TGCGCCAGCAGCTTGGACCCGGGGGTCGGGATGGAGGACACTGAAGCTTTCTTT
NA,NA,TRBJ2-5,TRBV11-2,CASSLGWGVVRGETQYF,TGTGCCAGCAGCTTAGGATGGGGGGTGGTCCGGGGAGAGACCCAGTACTTC
TRBD1,NA,TRBJ2-2,TRBV11-2,CASSFSVGTDNTGELFF,TGTGCCAGCAGCTTTTCGGTGGGGACAGATAACACCGGGGAGCTGTTTTTT
TRBD2,NA,TRBJ2-3,TRBV6-5,CASSYSGGGTDTQYF,TGTGCCAGCAGTTACAGCGGGGGGGGCACAGATACGCAGTATTTT
TRBD2,NA,TRBJ2-3,TRBV28,CASSFSGGARDTQYF,TGTGCCAGCAGTTTTAGCGGGGGGGCGAGAGATACGCAGTATTTT
NA,NA,TRBJ2-7,TRBV9,CASSVAGASDEQYF,TGTGCCAGCAGCGTAGCAGGGGCCTCGGACGAGCAGTACTTC
NA,NA,TRBJ2-6,TRBV18,CASSPPGRTGGTNVLTF,TGTGCCAGCTCACCCCCCGGCAGAACCGGAGGGACCAACGTCCTGACTTTC
NA,NA,TRBJ1-2,TRBV5-5,CASSSNYRDTNYGYTF,TGTGCCAGCAGTTCCAATTACAGGGATACTAACTATGGCTACACCTTC
TRBD1,NA,TRBJ1-2,TRBV19,CASSIGNQGAVGYTF,TGTGCCAGTAGTATCGGAAACCAGGGGGCAGTGGGCTACACCTTC
TRBD2,NA,TRBJ2-1,TRBV11-2,CASSFTSGGYNEQFF,TGTGCCAGCAGCTTCACTAGCGGGGGGTACAATGAGCAGTTCTTC
NA,NA,TRBJ1-1,TRBV28,CASMDSLNTEAFF,TGTGCCAGCATGGACAGCCTGAACACTGAAGCTTTCTTT
NA,NA,TRBJ1-4,TRBV5-1,CASSISHGNEKLFF,TGCGCCAGCAGCATCAGCCACGGGAATGAAAAACTGTTTTTT
TRBD2,NA,TRBJ2-5,TRBV27,CASSLNGGTGTSGGAGKTQYF,TGTGCCAGCAGTTTAAACGGGGGGACCGGGACTAGCGGGGGGGCCGGGAAGACCCAGTACTTC
TRBD2,NA,TRBJ2-5,TRBV2,CASQTSGATQETQYF,TGTGCCAGCCAGACTAGCGGGGCGACCCAAGAGACCCAGTACTTC
NA,NA,TRBJ2-7,TRBV7-3,CASSSTGGYEQYF,TGTGCCAGCAGCTCGACCGGAGGCTACGAGCAGTACTTC
TRBD1,NA,TRBJ1-6,TRBV6-1,CASSIRTGYDSPLHF,TGTGCCAGCAGTATTAGGACAGGGTACGATTCACCCCTCCACTTT
NA,NA,TRBJ2-2,TRBV7-2,CASSPPLDTGELFF,TGTGCCAGCAGCCCCCCGTTGGACACCGGGGAGCTGTTTTTT
TRBD1,NA,TRBJ2-3,TRBV7-3,CASSLKGTASTDTQYF,TGTGCCAGCAGCTTAAAGGGGACAGCAAGCACAGATACGCAGTATTTT
TRBD1,once,TRBJ1-3,TRBV5-1,CASSLGTGEGNTIYF,TGCGCCAGCAGCTTGGGGACAGGGGAAGGAAACACCATATATTTT
TRBD1,NA,TRBJ2-3,TRBV29-1,CSVRQGAVDTQYF,TGCAGCGTCCGCCAGGGGGCGGTGGATACGCAGTATTTT
TRBD1,once,TRBJ2-7,TRBV9,CASSAREGSRTGPPYEQYF,TGTGCCAGCAGCGCCCGAGAGGGTTCGAGGACAGGCCCACCTTACGAGCAGTACTTC
TRBD2,NA,TRBJ2-2,TRBV7-2,CASSPGTSLTGELFF,TGTGCCAGCAGCCCCGGGACTAGTCTTACCGGGGAGCTGTTTTTT
NA,NA,TRBJ1-4,TRBV19,CASSPSPRGGGTNEKLFF,TGTGCCAGTAGTCCCAGCCCCCGCGGGGGTGGTACTAATGAAAAACTGTTTTTT
TRBD1,NA,TRBJ1-2,TRBV9,CASSGLIRGPTKGYGYTF,TGTGCCAGCAGCGGCCTAATCAGGGGGCCGACGAAGGGCTATGGCTACACCTTC
TRBD2,once,TRBJ2-5,TRBV9,CASSVAGTSGGYQETQYF,TGTGCCAGCAGCGTAGCTGGGACTAGCGGGGGGTACCAAGAGACCCAGTACTTC
NA,NA,TRBJ2-7,TRBV9,CASSVNPLRDEQYF,TGTGCCAGCAGCGTCAATCCTCTCAGGGACGAGCAGTACTTC